The 27 T cell receptor beta chains below were found in one sample sequenced in a study of T cells in narcolepsy. The assay was immunoSEQ multiplex PCR, and TCRdb's table has in-frame clones only and misses some. The data contain some 15,000 clones, over 75% of them singletons. What was sequenced was memory (CD45RA-) CD4+ T cells from blood. Receptor source: a human donor in good health.

J is TRBJ2-5 and V is TRBV18, with TRBD2 matching 7 bases. Unmatched junction bases numbered 11, after V lost 1 base and J lost 3 bases. The CDR3 has 17 amino acids. CDR1 KGHSH and CDR2 LQKENI come from the germline V gene. The CDR3: CASSPRSGGIGEETQYF. The CDR3 region has the DNA TGTGCCAGCTCACCACGCTCCGGGGGGATAGGGGAAGAGACCCAGTACTTC.

This clone has only one observation. The chain joins TRBV15 to TRBJ2-5; 10 bases match TRBD1. After removal of 1 base from V and 5 bases from J, the junction contained 1 base not matched to a gene. Germline loops: CDR1 LNHNV, CDR2 YYDKDF (reference sequence). The CDR3 is 14 amino acids. CDR3: CATSRGGQGETQYF. The CDR3 DNA follows: TGTGCCACCAGCAGAGGGGGACAGGGGGAGACCCAGTACTTC.

The CDR3 nucleotides read TGTGCCAGCAGTGACACGGGGGAGGCCGGGGAGCTGTTTTTT. It translates to CASSDTGEAGELFF. V usage is TRBV6-1 and J usage is TRBJ2-2; perhaps TRBD2 as D (6 bases). The germline V gene encodes CDR1 MNHNS and CDR2 SASEGT. This CDR3 region has 14 residues. Deletions cut 3 bases from V and 6 bases from J, with 11 bases between.

The chain has TRBV7-9 and TRBJ1-2; D unresolved. CDR1 and CDR2 (germline): SEHNR, FQNEAQ (reference sequence). V lost 1 base and J 9 bases, leaving 6 bases between the germline ends. The CDR3 covers 11 residues. The CDR3 region has the DNA TGTGCCAGCAGCTTAGGGGGTCGCTACACCTTC. This sequence encodes CASSLGGRYTF.

The J gene is TRBJ2-2, the V gene TRBV4-3, with TRBD1 as a possible D gene (6 bases). The CDR3 totals 14 residues. Trimming pared 1 base from V and 4 bases from J, leaving 7 bases between. Germline V gene sequence: CDR1 LGHNA, CDR2 YSLEER. This CDR3 is CASSQVGGTGELFF. The CDR3 nucleotides are TGCGCCAGCAGCCAAGTAGGGGGCACCGGGGAGCTGTTTTTT.

The V call is TRBV6-5, the J call TRBJ2-7, with no clear D. CDR3 size: 13 residues. Germline V gene data show CDR1 as MNHEY and CDR2 as SVGAGI. The V end lost 6 bases, the J end lost 0 bases, and 9 bases lay between the germline ends. The CDR3 loop is CASRNTGSYEQYF. The DNA for the CDR3 is TGTGCCAGCAGGAACACGGGCTCCTACGAGCAGTACTTC.

The sample holds one count of this clone. V and J are TRBV19 and TRBJ1-6; D unresolved. This CDR3 is built from 16 residues. Germline assignment: CDR1 LNHDA and CDR2 SQIVND (reference sequence). V was trimmed by 3 bases and J by 7 bases, leaving 16 bases between them. The CDR3 coding sequence is TGTGCCAGTAGTATCGCTTCACAGATGTTAAATTCACCCCTCCACTTT. Its protein product is CASSIASQMLNSPLHF. The whole variable domain, filled in from reference TRBV19 and TRBJ1-6, reads DGGITQSPKYLFRKEGQNVTLSCEQNLNHDAMYWYRQDPGQGLRLIYYSQIVNDFQKGDIAEGYSVSREKKESFPLTVTSAQKNPTAFYLCASSIASQMLNSPLHFGNGTRLTVT.

The chain employs TRBV7-9 and TRBJ2-3; D gene ambiguous. The germline gives CDR1 SEHNR, CDR2 FQNEAQ (reference sequence). V shed 2 bases and J shed 7 bases, with 13 bases lying between them. CDR3 length: 14 residues. The CDR3 region is CASSLTIAPYTQYF. CDR3 bases: TGTGCCAGCAGCTTAACAATAGCTCCTTATACGCAGTATTTT.

The chain combines TRBV29-1 with TRBJ1-3, with no clear D. Germline V lookup: CDR1 SQVTM, CDR2 ANQGSEA. CDR3 length: 11 amino acids. The V gene lost 7 bases and the J gene lost 4 bases, with 8 bases spanning the gap. Here the CDR3 reads CSASKGNTIYF. CDR3 sequence (DNA): TGCAGCGCTTCAAAAGGAAACACCATATATTTT.

This clone has more than one count but fewer than ten. The rearrangement links TRBV6-5 to TRBJ2-1; TRBD2 matches 9 bases. The germline gives CDR1 MNHEY, CDR2 SVGAGI. There are 14 residues in the CDR3. J gave up 10 bases and V 5 bases, and 9 bases lay outside the gene matches. This CDR3 is CASSGGRGWGEQFF. CDR3 in DNA: TGTGCCAGCAGTGGCGGGAGGGGGTGGGGGGAGCAGTTCTTC.

The V and J genes are TRBV18 and TRBJ1-3, with D maybe TRBD1 (6 bases). Trimming left V 3 bases short and J 3 bases short, with 9 bases between. The CDR3 loop spans 14 amino acids. CDR1 and CDR2 from the germline V gene are KGHSH and LQKENI. CDR3 DNA: TGTGCCAGCTCACCGGGGGCGCGTGGAAACACCATATATTTT. It specifies CASSPGARGNTIYF.

This chain uses TRBV18 with TRBJ2-4; 10 bases align to TRBD2. Looked up from germline, CDR1 is KGHSH and CDR2 is LQKENI. The CDR3 consists of 18 residues. The V gene end was trimmed by 3 bases and the J gene end by 1 base; junction bases not matched to a gene: 9. The CDR3 DNA reads TGTGCCAGCTCACCGTGGGCTAGCGGGAGTTTGGCCAAAAACATTCAGTACTTC. The encoded protein is CASSPWASGSLAKNIQYF. The complete variable domain, with remaining parts taken from reference TRBV18 and TRBJ2-4, reads NAGVMQNPRHLVRRRGQEARLRCSPMKGHSHVYWYRQLPEEGLKFMVYLQKENIIDESGMPKERFSAEFPKEGPSILRIQQVVRGDSAAYFCASSPWASGSLAKNIQYFGAGTRLSVL.

This rearrangement joins TRBV29-1 to TRBJ2-7; 10 bases match TRBD2. V trimming: 5 bases; J trimming: 3 bases; junction bases outside the gene matches: 4. The germline V gene encodes CDR1 SQVTM and CDR2 ANQGSEA. The length of the CDR3 is 13 residues. This chain's CDR3 is CSVKLAGYYEQYF. The CDR3 coding sequence is TGCAGCGTTAAACTAGCGGGATACTACGAGCAGTACTTC.

V is TRBV4-2 and J is TRBJ2-1; D is uncertain. The germline V gene has CDR1 LGHNA and CDR2 YNFKEQ. CDR3 size: 14 residues. V was clipped by 4 bases and J by 6 bases, with 13 bases between them. The CDR3 DNA sequence: TGTGCCAGCAGCCGAGTCTTGGGGTTCAATGAGCAGTTCTTC. Residues: CASSRVLGFNEQFF.

The DNA for the CDR3 is TGTGCCAGCAGCTTAGAGGTGGGGCGGAACACCATATATTTT. Protein sequence: CASSLEVGRNTIYF. J is TRBJ1-3 and V is TRBV7-8; tentatively, D is TRBD1 (5 bases). Per the germline V gene, CDR1 is SGHVS and CDR2 is FQNEAQ. Trimming left V 1 base short and J 7 bases short, with 11 bases between. The CDR3 has 14 residues.

Here the CDR3 DNA reads TGTGCCACCAGCAGTCTACAGGGGCGGGAGACCCAGTACTTC. Translated: CATSSLQGRETQYF. The rearrangement joins TRBV15 to TRBJ2-5; 7 bases match TRBD1. This CDR3 is 14 amino acids long. Germline V CDR1 and CDR2: LNHNV, YYDKDF (reference sequence). J lost 5 bases, V lost 3 bases, and 6 bases had no gene match. Based on the CDR3 plus reference TRBV15 and TRBJ2-5, the full variable domain is DAMVIQNPRYQVTQFGKPVTLSCSQTLNHNVMYWYQQKSSQAPKLLFHYYDKDFNNEADTPDNFQSRRPNTSFCFLDIRSPGLGDTAMYLCATSSLQGRETQYFGPGTRLLVL.

This chain links TRBV5-1 with TRBJ1-1; TRBD1 might be the D (5 bases). The CDR3 spans 15 residues. CDR1 and CDR2 (germline): SGHRS, YFSETQ. V was clipped by 3 bases and J by 1 base, with 13 bases between them. CDR3 DNA: TGCGCCAGCAGCTCTCGAAGGGGCCAGAACACTGAAGCTTTCTTT. Its translation is CASSSRRGQNTEAFF.

This sequence joins TRBV15 and TRBJ2-1; 10 positions agree with TRBD2. V trimming: 0 bases; J trimming: 7 bases; junction bases outside the gene matches: 3. The V gene's germline CDR1 is LNHNV and CDR2 YYDKDF (reference sequence). The CDR3 sequence is 15 residues long. Here the CDR3 reads CATSRDLAGGNEQFF. The CDR3 bases are TGTGCCACCAGCAGAGATTTAGCGGGGGGAAATGAGCAGTTCTTC. Full variable domain (outside the CDR3, taken from reference TRBV15 and TRBJ2-1): DAMVIQNPRYQVTQFGKPVTLSCSQTLNHNVMYWYQQKSSQAPKLLFHYYDKDFNNEADTPDNFQSRRPNTSFCFLDIRSPGLGDTAMYLCATSRDLAGGNEQFFGPGTRLTVL.

The V and J genes are TRBV30 and TRBJ2-7; the D is unclear. This CDR3 is 12 amino acids long. V gave up 3 bases and J gave up 2 bases, with 8 bases separating them. From germline, CDR1 is GTSNPN and CDR2 SVGIG (reference sequence). CDR3 in amino acids: CAWSSGTYEQYF. DNA for the CDR3: TGTGCCTGGAGCAGTGGGACCTACGAGCAGTACTTC.

The V gene is TRBV7-2, the J gene TRBJ2-5; unclear D gene. The CDR3 totals 14 residues. The germline CDR1 and CDR2 sequences are SGHTA and FQGNSA. Trimming left V 4 bases short and J 2 bases short, with 11 bases between. The CDR3 is CASSSRPGQETQYF. The DNA for the CDR3 is TGTGCCAGCAGCTCCCGGCCCGGGCAAGAGACCCAGTACTTC.

The CDR3 nucleotides are TGCGCCAGCAGCCAGACAGGGGGCAATCAGCCCCAGCATTTT. Protein sequence: CASSQTGGNQPQHF. This chain connects TRBV5-1 to TRBJ1-5; 8 nucleotides align to TRBD1. The CDR3 totals 14 residues. With 4 bases clipped from V and 2 bases from J, the junction kept 2 bases outside the gene matches. Germline assignment: CDR1 SGHRS and CDR2 YFSETQ.

The chain couples TRBV7-2 to TRBJ2-1; the D gene is possibly TRBD2 (5 bases). The V end was cut by 5 bases, the J end by 10 bases, with 15 bases between. This CDR3 is 13 amino acids long. CDR1 is SGHTA, CDR2 FQGNSA, per germline. As DNA, the CDR3 is TGTGCCAGCAGCCCTACGAGCCGCGGGGAGCAGTTCTTC. This sequence encodes CASSPTSRGEQFF.

As for this clone: One end of the junction is discordant with germline, which a read error may explain. V is TRBV7-9 and J is TRBJ2-1; no reliable D call. The CDR3 is 11 amino acids. The germline V gene has CDR1 SEHNR and CDR2 FQNEAQ (reference sequence). The CDR3 DNA sequence: TGTGCCAGCAGCGTAGCCAATGAGCAGTTCTTC. This encodes CASSVANEQFF. Combining the CDR3 with reference TRBV7-9 and TRBJ2-1 gives the whole variable domain DTGVSQNPRHKITKRGQNVTFRCDPISEHNRLYWYRQTLGQGPEFLTYFQNEAQLEKSRLLSDRFSAERPKGSFSTLEIQRTEQGDSAMYLCASSVANEQFFGPGTRLTVL.

The CDR3 coding sequence is TGTGCCAGCAGTGGGACAGGGACGTCGGGCTACACCTTC. Protein product: CASSGTGTSGYTF. V gene TRBV6-1 combines with J gene TRBJ1-2; 8 nucleotides agree with TRBD1. The junction had 6 bases not matched to a gene; V was cut back by 4 bases and J by 8 bases. This CDR3 region has 13 residues. The germline gives CDR1 MNHNS, CDR2 SASEGT.

The genes are TRBV30 and TRBJ1-1, with D maybe TRBD1 (6 bases). Germline loops: CDR1 GTSNPN, CDR2 SVGIG (reference sequence). The CDR3 consists of 14 residues. V shed 2 bases and J shed 1 base, with 11 bases lying between them. The CDR3 is CAWSRGGKNTEAFF. Here the CDR3 DNA reads TGTGCCTGGAGTAGGGGGGGCAAGAACACTGAAGCTTTCTTT.

V is TRBV7-2 and J is TRBJ2-1; D tentatively fits TRBD1 or TRBD2 (5 bases each). From germline, CDR1 is SGHTA and CDR2 FQGNSA. The CDR3 consists of 15 residues. The V end lost 1 base, the J end lost 9 bases, and 16 bases lay between the germline ends. CDR3 sequence: CASSLGGPESSEQFF. The CDR3 nucleotides read TGTGCCAGCAGCTTAGGGGGACCAGAATCCAGTGAGCAGTTCTTC.

This clone was seen only once. This sample includes further DNA sequences coding for the same CDR3. This chain's CDR3 is CSVDHSHTDTQYF. The CDR3 DNA reads TGCAGCGTTGACCACTCCCACACGGATACGCAGTATTTT. The rearrangement links TRBV29-1 to TRBJ2-3; D call uncertain. Between the trimmed V and J ends, which lost 3 bases and 6 bases, there was a span of 13 bases. Germline V gene sequence: CDR1 SQVTM, CDR2 ANQGSEA. CDR3 size: 13 residues.